This T cell receptor (beta chain) was documented in a study of T-cell reconstitution after alpha-beta-depleted transplantation in children. Unique molecular identifiers tagged the TCRbeta library. TCRdb re-analysed the PCR reads in MiXCR, keeping a single row per CDR3 protein. The sample yields about 610,000 distinct CDR3 sequences, over 9.5% seen once. The CDR3 has 13 residues. The V gene lost 5 bases and the J gene lost 7 bases, with 14 bases spanning the gap. Germline lookup yields CDR1 SGHTA and CDR2 FQGTGA. This sequence joins TRBV7-3 and TRBJ1-2, with D perhaps TRBD1 (5 bases). The sequencing here drew on PBMCs from the stem cell graft donor, taken from the stem cell graft. This TCR came from a human donor who donated a stem cell graft to a child with acute myeloid leukemia. Written as DNA, the CDR3 is TGTGCCAGCAGCCCTAGGGCGGGACTTGGCTACACCTTC. This translates into CASSPRAGLGYTF.